What follows is one TCR beta chain and its context. Its antigen is unknown. The data are from a study of cytomegalovirus exposure and HLA in healthy donors. Study-wide results and caveats: Both high specificity and high sensitivity reportedly marked the classifier's diagnosis of cytomegalovirus status. Most TCR sequences were rare, but some public TCRs occurred in many donors. Overall, around 150 TCR beta chains were annotated as cytomegalovirus-associated. It was found in a later analysis that first-cohort TCR clusters tended to co-occur in the 90 to 150 validation repertoires.

The CDR3 is 13 amino acids. The V gene end was trimmed by 5 bases and the J gene end by 7 bases; junction bases not matched to a gene: 4. In germline, CDR1 is SEHNR, CDR2 FQNEAQ (reference sequence). Assay: immunoSEQ multiplex PCR; the TCRdb copy retains only in-frame clones and omits some. The sample consists of 65,000 to 80,000 clones, roughly 94% of them appearing once. The sequencing sample was made of PBMCs. This rearrangement joins TRBV7-9 to TRBJ1-2, with 10 bases matching TRBD1. This TCR was sampled from a young woman in good health and CMV-seropositive. The CDR3 region has the DNA TGTGCCAGCAGCCCCGACAGGGGGCTTGGCTACACCTTC. It codes for CASSPDRGLGYTF.